In this sample, the clone carrying this TCR beta chain turned up many times. TCRdb re-called the 5' RACE reads with MiXCR, one entry per CDR3 protein. The sample contains 40,000 or so distinct CDR3 sequences, about 6.8% of which appear only once. V trimming: 7 bases; J trimming: 2 bases; junction bases outside the gene matches: 9. CDR3 length: 14 amino acids. The V gene's germline CDR1 is SQVTM and CDR2 ANQGSEA. The sample comes from a study of T cells after yellow fever vaccination. Study-wide points: The study re-detected most primary-vaccination clones after the booster (around 96% CD4, roughly 88% CD8).

The clonotype was recovered from a man aged 25 to 40 who received the YFV17D yellow fever vaccine. The sequencing used CD8+ T cells not binding an NS4B(214-222) dextramer, sorted from PBMCs, collected 45 days after the yellow fever booster vaccination. The V and J genes are TRBV29-1 and TRBJ2-3; 7 bases map to TRBD2. The CDR3 here is CSATPSGITDTQYF. The CDR3 coding sequence is TGCAGCGCTACACCTAGCGGTATCACAGATACGCAGTATTTT.